The T cell receptor beta chain under discussion was sequenced for a study of T cell responses to AZD1222 COVID-19 vaccine. Here immunoSEQ multiplex PCR was the method, and the copy in TCRdb shows in-frame clones only, minus some. The sample shows about 76,000 clones, approximately 80% of them seen only once. As to this clone: Its antigen is not identified.

Overall study findings and caveats: Researchers report vaccine-associated CD4 TCRs spanning spike, with dominance at 160-218 and 743-854.

Germline CDR1 is ENHRY and CDR2 is SYGVKD. This CDR3 has 15 amino acids. V shed 10 bases, J shed 2 bases, and the junction held 11 bases outside the gene matches. The specimen comprised peripheral blood, sampled 28 days after the second dose of the MenACWY control vaccine. This receptor was identified in an adult who received the MenACWY meningococcal vaccine as a control. The chain is built from TRBV10-3 and TRBJ1-3; 7 positions agree with TRBD1. This chain's CDR3 is CATGDSSFTGNTIYF. Written as DNA, the CDR3 is TGTGCCACAGGGGACAGTTCATTTACTGGAAACACCATATATTTT.